This T cell receptor (beta chain) is drawn from a study of a mutant IDH1 vaccine in newly diagnosed glioma (dated by TCRdb to the early 2020s). In terms of the full investigation: Patients received eight vaccinations in weeks 1, 3, 5, 7, 11, 15, 19 and 23, corresponding to visits V03 through V10. Vaccination began 4-6 weeks after radiotherapy alone, or alongside temozolomide cycles in the chemotherapy-containing groups. Peripheral blood was drawn at six visits: V03 (baseline), V05, V07, V10, V12 and V13. For exploratory analyses, around 26 treated patients had longitudinal TCRB deep sequencing done wherever samples were available. Of the 32 patients who were treated, about 62% were male and around 38% were female, and the mean age was roughly 40 years. Prior to enrollment, patients had been given standard therapy consisting of radiotherapy alone, temozolomide alone, or radiochemotherapy with temozolomide, with the combination given to most patients.

Beyond this particular receptor, the publication reports: Across multiple MHC alleles, vaccine-induced immune responses were seen in approximately 93% of patients. No apparent relationship was observed between pseudoprogression and alterations in the top peripheral T cell clonotypes detected by TCRB sequencing. It was noted by the authors that analyses of patient blood samples could not be reproduced owing to sample limitations. PBMC samples for TCRB deep sequencing were selected based on availability.

Turning to this clone: This receptor's antigen is unknown. Base qualities are not at hand, and no much larger clone is one base apart.

The label giving this sample's time point can be read as: week 11, during vaccination. Every vaccine dose consisted of 300 ug of a 20-mer mutant IDH1 peptide in Montanide, administered subcutaneously together with topical imiquimod. All donors had newly diagnosed IDH1-mutant astrocytomas of WHO grade 3 or 4 that showed loss of nuclear ATRX. The samples were drawn from NOA16, a multicentre, single-arm, open-label phase I trial in Germany that tested a mutant IDH1 peptide vaccine in humans for the first time. The DNeasy Blood and Tissue Kit was used to extract genomic DNA from EDTA blood for TCRB sequencing. V gives up 3 bases and J gives up 2 bases, and the segment between their germline ends measures 14 bases. The CDR3 contains 15 residues, cysteine and phenylalanine counted. Only the CDR3 DNA is retained, 45 bases long and in frame from the first base. The germline V gene encodes CDR1 MNHEY and CDR2 SVGAGI.

The library was obtained by the immunoSEQ multiplex PCR assay. Rearranged TCR beta chain sequences were amplified using the hsTCRB Kit according to the manufacturer's protocol. An Illumina MiSeq was used to sequence the TCRB libraries. Regarding the original processing steps: The kit vendor's proprietary platform handled demultiplexing, trimming and gene mapping. TCRdb carries this immuneACCESS record with in-frame sequences only. Its versions omit some clonotypes, under half of them owing to an unresolved V gene in the studies checked, with the rest unexplained. The DNA gave D and trimming, while V, J and clone size come from that table. For this sample the table gives about 40,000 clones, of which 84% were detected only once. The ten largest account for about 2% of the sample.

The specimen comprised PBMCs, sampled from a glioma patient whose treatment included an IDH1 peptide vaccine. The source is a middle-aged man with glioma. The chain uses TRBV6-5 and TRBJ2-7; matching of 6 bases hints at TRBD1 as the D gene. This receptor has the CDR3 CASSYNRQAAYEQYF. The nucleotides read TGTGCCAGCAGTTATAATCGACAGGCAGCCTACGAGCAGTACTTC.